The rows below give T cell receptor beta chains drawn from one sample of a study of identical twins. TCRdb analysed the 5' RACE reads with MiXCR anew, one entry per CDR3 protein. The data show a few hundred thousand distinct CDR3 sequences, 8% to 9.5% seen once. Another study also made use of these data, one on yellow fever vaccine responses in identical twins.

The sequenced material came from CD8+ T cells sorted from blood. Receptors were obtained from a woman younger than 30 in good health. Both conserved end residues are trimmed from each CDR3. Each record gives: D gene, J gene, V gene, CDR3 protein. The D gene is left open where the match is weak.

>TRBD1|TRBJ1-2|TRBV12-3/TRBV12-4
ASSGRTGETTNYGYT
>NA|TRBJ1-1|TRBV7-9
ASSLLIGNTEAF
>NA|TRBJ1-1|TRBV4-1
ASSQGSSWPEAF
>NA|TRBJ2-5|TRBV4-3
ASSQDLPGSQGTQY
>NA|TRBJ1-1|TRBV6-5
ASSYSNSLTEAF
>NA|TRBJ1-6|TRBV27
ASGNSPLH
>TRBD1|TRBJ2-2|TRBV7-9
ASSPETGTGELF
>NA|TRBJ2-7|TRBV7-6
ASSLEQSYEQY
>NA|TRBJ1-1|TRBV6-2/TRBV6-3
ASSRRPGVPNTEAF
>NA|TRBJ1-2|TRBV3-1
ASSQTPEAGVYGYT
>NA|TRBJ2-6|TRBV27
ASSLTGSGANVLT
>TRBD2|TRBJ2-7|TRBV20-1
SATTRPSGNYEQY
>NA|TRBJ2-1|TRBV11-1
ASSQPGQLTHSYNEQF
>TRBD2|TRBJ2-7|TRBV12-3/TRBV12-4
ASSQTSATFYEQY